This entry lists 11 T cell receptor beta chains sequenced from one sample in a study of OX40 agonist ivuxolimab in advanced cancers. TCRdb's table, derived via immunoSEQ multiplex PCR, lists solely in-frame clones and lacks some. This table holds more than 60,000 clones, around 80% found once. The source was CD4+ or CD8+ T cells sorted from blood, collected in a trial of the OX40 agonist ivuxolimab. The receptors shown here come from an adult with an advanced solid tumor such as melanoma, head and neck, liver or kidney cancer.

The count of this clone is one. The chain uses TRBV6-5 and TRBJ2-7; TRBD2 matches 9 bases. The germline gives CDR1 MNHEY, CDR2 SVGAGI. The CDR3 contains 15 residues. J gave up 4 bases and V 2 bases, and 6 bases lay outside the gene matches. The CDR3 loop is CASSYLPSGTYEQYF. As DNA, the CDR3 is TGTGCCAGCAGTTACCTCCCTAGCGGGACATACGAGCAGTACTTC.

The J gene is TRBJ2-7, the V gene TRBV7-2; D gene uncertain. Germline V CDR1 and CDR2: SGHTA, FQGNSA. CDR3 length equals 14 residues. The V and J ends lost 1 base and 7 bases respectively, with 14 bases between them. For the CDR3, the DNA is TGTGCCAGCAGCTTAGACTTCAGCCCTGGGGAGCAGTACTTC. Translating it yields CASSLDFSPGEQYF.

The V gene is TRBV6-5, the J gene TRBJ2-3; D is perhaps TRBD1 (6 bases). Trimming removed 5 bases from V and 3 bases from J, with 15 bases in between. The V gene's germline CDR1 is MNHEY and CDR2 SVGAGI. The CDR3 extends over 15 amino acids. The DNA of the CDR3 is TGTGCCAGCAGTCCTACAGGGTGGGGTACAGATACGCAGTATTTT. Its protein product is CASSPTGWGTDTQYF.

The V call is TRBV6-5, the J call TRBJ2-7; 13 bases match TRBD2. V gave up 7 bases and J gave up 6 bases; unmatched junction bases: 6. Germline loops: CDR1 MNHEY, CDR2 SVGAGI. The CDR3 loop spans 14 amino acids. CDR3 in amino acids: CASTLGLAGREQYF. DNA for the CDR3: TGTGCCAGCACCTTGGGACTAGCGGGACGCGAGCAGTACTTC.

The gene calls are TRBV6-5 and TRBJ1-3; no definite D call. The germline CDR1 and CDR2 sequences are MNHEY and SVGAGI. V gave up 2 bases and J gave up 2 bases, with 10 bases separating them. The CDR3 covers 15 residues. The CDR3 DNA is TGTGCCAGCAGTTACCGACAAGTCCCTGGAAACACCATATATTTT. The encoded protein is CASSYRQVPGNTIYF.

This clone was detected ten times or more. The chain carries TRBV2 and TRBJ1-4; tentative D call: TRBD1 (5 bases). With 4 bases removed from V and 4 bases from J, the gap between germline ends came to 7 bases. Germline CDR1 SNHLY, CDR2 FYNNEI. The CDR3 is made up of 13 amino acids. CDR3 coding DNA: TGTGCCAGCAGTGGACAGCGTAATGAAAAACTGTTTTTT. It translates to CASSGQRNEKLFF.

The rearrangement joins TRBV14 to TRBJ2-5; perhaps TRBD2 as D (5 bases). This CDR3 region has 14 residues. Germline CDR1 reads SGHDN; CDR2 reads FVKESK. Trimming took off 1 base at V and 5 bases at J, with 11 bases between the two ends. The DNA for the CDR3 is TGTGCCAGCAGCCAAGGGCTAGCCCGTGAGACCCAGTACTTC. Translated, it gives CASSQGLARETQYF.

This clone was observed a few times. The chain employs TRBV2 and TRBJ2-1; a possible D gene is TRBD1 (6 bases). Trimming shortened V by 1 base and J by 10 bases, and 11 bases separated the two germline ends. This CDR3 has 13 residues. The germline V gene has CDR1 SNHLY and CDR2 FYNNEI. The CDR3 here is CASSEGPDREQFF. In DNA, the CDR3 is TGTGCCAGCAGTGAAGGGCCAGACAGGGAGCAGTTCTTC.

The gene calls are TRBV7-2 and TRBJ2-7; the match to TRBD2 covers 12 bases. Germline V lookup: CDR1 SGHTA, CDR2 FQGNSA. There are 15 residues in the CDR3. V was clipped by 5 bases and J by 4 bases; unmatched bases: 6. This CDR3 is CASSARTSGEYEQYF. In DNA, the CDR3 is TGTGCCAGCAGCGCACGGACTAGCGGGGAATACGAGCAGTACTTC. Based on the CDR3 plus reference TRBV7-2 and TRBJ2-7, the full variable domain is GAGVSQSPSNKVTEKGKDVELRCDPISGHTALYWYRQSLGQGLEFLIYFQGNSAPDKSGLPSDRFSAERTGGSVSTLTIQRTQQEDSAVYLCASSARTSGEYEQYFGPGTRLTVT.

This CDR3 is CASSFSDRLETQYF. CDR3 bases: TGTGCCAGCAGCTTCTCGGACAGGTTGGAGACCCAGTACTTC. The gene calls are TRBV7-9 and TRBJ2-5; TRBD1 matches at 7 bases. The length of the CDR3 is 14 residues. V shed 3 bases, J shed 5 bases, and the junction held 6 bases outside the gene matches. The germline CDR1 and CDR2 sequences are SEHNR and FQNEAQ (reference sequence).

This sequence joins TRBV5-1 and TRBJ1-6; D remains unclear. V lost 0 bases to trimming and J lost 8 bases, with 9 bases between them. The CDR3 runs 14 residues. Per the germline V gene, CDR1 is SGHRS and CDR2 is YFSETQ. CDR3 nucleotide sequence: TGCGCCAGCAGCTTGGGAAACAAAGATTCACCCCTCCACTTT. Translated, it gives CASSLGNKDSPLHF.